Listed below are T cell receptor beta chains from one sample, sequenced in a study of shared clonotypes between healthy human individuals. Assay used: immunoSEQ multiplex PCR; TCRdb lists only in-frame clones, some missing. The sample lists approximately 710,000 clones, 90% occurring once. Sequencing was carried out using memory CD8+ T cells from PBMCs. The origin of the receptors is a man between 18 and 35 years old in good health. Some clones in this sample may be carry-over from other donors' samples. CDR3s include the opening cysteine and the closing phenylalanine or tryptophan.

j_call,v_call,cdr3_length,cdr3_aa
TRBJ1-1,TRBV2,14,CASSYQGENTEAFF
TRBJ2-1,TRBV4-2,18,CASSQDDVGRLRYNEQFF
TRBJ1-4,TRBV7-9,16,CASSSLSQGAEEKLFF
TRBJ2-1,TRBV14,15,CASSARRGTGNEQFF
TRBJ2-3,TRBV19,15,CASSIAGWLQDTQYF
TRBJ2-5,TRBV28,17,CASSLTLAAQREETQYF
TRBJ2-7,TRBV2,15,CASSEGTGGFYEQYF
TRBJ2-5,TRBV27,14,CASSLFASQETQYF
TRBJ2-1,TRBV4-1,15,CASSQLEHPYNEQFF
TRBJ2-7,TRBV5-4,15,CASSLGDRASYEQYF
TRBJ2-7,TRBV7-2,16,CASSPGVREGRYEQYF
TRBJ2-2,TRBV28,16,CASNPLAGGDTGELFF
TRBJ1-5,TRBV7-9,18,CASSLDLTTTGIGQPQHF
TRBJ1-2,TRBV7-6,13,CASSLAPGHGYTF
TRBJ1-1,TRBV19,13,CASRRDGNTEAFF
TRBJ2-4,TRBV4-3,17,CASSRMLEQDLGDIQYF
TRBJ2-3,TRBV9,16,CASSLPERASTDTQYF
TRBJ2-1,TRBV11-3,15,CASSLPGQGYNEQFF
TRBJ2-3,TRBV28,15,CASKSLGQQTDTQYF
TRBJ2-3,TRBV27,15,CASSFQTTGSDTQYF
TRBJ2-1,TRBV7-9,16,CASSLLLAGGRNEQFF
TRBJ2-7,TRBV19,13,CASSFRDGYEQYF
TRBJ2-5,TRBV6-6,15,CASSTRGGEQETQYF
TRBJ2-3,TRBV28,14,CASSSGQRTDTQYF
TRBJ2-2,TRBV9,15,CATGGGVGNTGELFF
TRBJ2-1,TRBV6-1,14,CASRTSGSYNEQFF
TRBJ2-3,TRBV10-3,15,CATRLGSGSTDTQYF
TRBJ1-3,TRBV19,16,CASSSLFRVGGNTIYF
TRBJ2-1,TRBV4-1,15,CASSQDLLGYNEQFF
TRBJ2-5,TRBV4-3,18,CASSQGLPGLAGEETQYF
TRBJ2-5,TRBV7-9,18,CASSLVPWRQALGETQYF
TRBJ1-2,TRBV27,14,CASSLRGYGYGYTF
TRBJ2-5,TRBV28,13,CASRARGEETQYF
TRBJ2-5,TRBV2,12,CASSVVGGPEYF
TRBJ2-7,TRBV19,13,CASSPGVVYEQYF
TRBJ2-1,TRBV13,14,CASSLYRPDRPRFF
TRBJ2-1,TRBV28,14,CASSLMAGYNEQFF
TRBJ1-2,TRBV27,14,CASSLGGGGDGYTF
TRBJ1-2,TRBV7-9,13,CASSSGPSQGYTF
TRBJ2-2,TRBV5-6,15,CASSSKAWNTGELFF
TRBJ1-3,TRBV11-2,13,CASSLVPGNTIYF